This entry concerns a single TCR beta chain. Its antigen is not identified. The data stem from a study of cytomegalovirus exposure and HLA in healthy donors. Study as a whole: Genotyping showed roughly 76% of approximately 430 donors falling in the Caucasian-associated ancestry cluster.

V trimming: 0 bases; J trimming: 8 bases; junction bases outside the gene matches: 9. The CDR3 contains 17 residues. CDR1 and CDR2 from the germline V gene are MNHEY and SMNVEV (reference sequence). It was with 60 Vbeta and 13 Jbeta primers that the PCR ran. Profiled with immunoSEQ multiplex PCR; TCRdb holds only in-frame clones, not every one. The sample holds some 220,000 clones, roughly 91% seen once. Study-wide results and limits: For most subjects, TCR beta sequences were reported to predict HLA-A and HLA-B alleles with accuracy. After further analysis at a later stage, around 17,000 TCR beta sequences were associated with HLA alleles at 0.05 false discovery rate.

The receptor comes from a woman younger than 35 in good health and CMV-seronegative. The sample consisted of PBMCs. The rearrangement joins TRBV27 to TRBJ2-2; TRBD1 agrees at 10 bases. CDR3: CASSLSEWTGGSGELFF. In DNA form, the CDR3 reads TGTGCCAGCAGTTTATCGGAGTGGACAGGGGGTTCGGGGGAGCTGTTTTTT.